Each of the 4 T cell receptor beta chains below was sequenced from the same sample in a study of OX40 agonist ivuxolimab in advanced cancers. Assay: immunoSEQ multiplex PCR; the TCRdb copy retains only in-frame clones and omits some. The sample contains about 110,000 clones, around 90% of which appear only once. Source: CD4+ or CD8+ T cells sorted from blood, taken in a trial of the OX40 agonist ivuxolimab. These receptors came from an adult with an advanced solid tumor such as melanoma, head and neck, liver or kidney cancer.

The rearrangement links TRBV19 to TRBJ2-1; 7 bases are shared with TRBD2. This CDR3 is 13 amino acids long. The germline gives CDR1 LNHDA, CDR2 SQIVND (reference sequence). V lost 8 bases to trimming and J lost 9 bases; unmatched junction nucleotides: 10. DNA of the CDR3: TGTGCCAGTGATAGCGGACTAGGCATTGAGCAGTTCTTC. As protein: CASDSGLGIEQFF.

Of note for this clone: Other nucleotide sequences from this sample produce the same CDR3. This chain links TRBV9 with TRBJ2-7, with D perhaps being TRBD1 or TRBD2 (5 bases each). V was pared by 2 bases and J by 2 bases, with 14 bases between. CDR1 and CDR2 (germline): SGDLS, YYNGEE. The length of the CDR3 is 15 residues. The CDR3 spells CASSVRAGPPYEQYF. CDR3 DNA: TGTGCCAGCAGCGTGCGGGCAGGGCCGCCCTACGAGCAGTACTTC. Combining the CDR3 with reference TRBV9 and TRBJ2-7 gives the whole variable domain DSGVTQTPKHLITATGQRVTLRCSPRSGDLSVYWYQQSLDQGLQFLIQYYNGEERAKGNILERFSAQQFPDLHSELNLSSLELGDSALYFCASSVRAGPPYEQYFGPGTRLTVT.

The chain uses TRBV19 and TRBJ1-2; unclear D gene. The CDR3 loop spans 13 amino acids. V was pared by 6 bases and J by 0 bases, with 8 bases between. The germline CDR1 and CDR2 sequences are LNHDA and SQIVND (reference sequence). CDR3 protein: CASRIGTNYGYTF. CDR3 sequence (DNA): TGTGCCAGTAGGATCGGGACTAACTATGGCTACACCTTC.

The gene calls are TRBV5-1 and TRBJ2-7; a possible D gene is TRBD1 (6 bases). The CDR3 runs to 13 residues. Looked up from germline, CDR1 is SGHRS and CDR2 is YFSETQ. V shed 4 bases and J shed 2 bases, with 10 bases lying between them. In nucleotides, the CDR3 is TGCGCCAGCAGCCCTGGACAGCCCTACGAGCAGTACTTC. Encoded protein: CASSPGQPYEQYF.